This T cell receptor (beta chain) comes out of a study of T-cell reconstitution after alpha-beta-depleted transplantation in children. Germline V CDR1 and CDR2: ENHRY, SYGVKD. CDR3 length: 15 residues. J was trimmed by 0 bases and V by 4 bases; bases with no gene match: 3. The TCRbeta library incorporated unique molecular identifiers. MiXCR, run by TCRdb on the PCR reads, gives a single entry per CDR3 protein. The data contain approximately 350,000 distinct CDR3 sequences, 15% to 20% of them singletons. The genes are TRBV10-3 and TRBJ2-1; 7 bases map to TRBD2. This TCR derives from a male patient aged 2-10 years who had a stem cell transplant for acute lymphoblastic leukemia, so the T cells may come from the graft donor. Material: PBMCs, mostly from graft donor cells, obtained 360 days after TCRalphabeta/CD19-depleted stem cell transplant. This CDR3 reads CAISAREGSYNEQFF. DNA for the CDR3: TGTGCCATCAGTGCGAGGGAGGGCTCCTACAATGAGCAGTTCTTC.